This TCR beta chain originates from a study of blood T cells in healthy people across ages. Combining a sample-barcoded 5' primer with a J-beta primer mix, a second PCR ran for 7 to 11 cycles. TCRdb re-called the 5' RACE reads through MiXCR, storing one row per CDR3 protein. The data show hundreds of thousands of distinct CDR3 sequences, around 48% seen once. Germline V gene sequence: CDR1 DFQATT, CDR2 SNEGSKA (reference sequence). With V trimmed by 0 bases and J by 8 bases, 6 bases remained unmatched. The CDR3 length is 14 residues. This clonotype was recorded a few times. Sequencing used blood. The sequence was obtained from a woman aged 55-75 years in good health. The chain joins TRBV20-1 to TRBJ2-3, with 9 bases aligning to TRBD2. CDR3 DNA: TGCAGTGCTAGAGACGCGACTAGCGGAGTTACGCAGTATTTT. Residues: CSARDATSGVTQYF.